This T cell receptor beta chain was identified in a study of blood T cell repertoires in COVID-19. Study background: The samples span acute and convalescent COVID-19 from the United States, Italy and Spain. From T cells, B-cell-depleted T cells, or PBMCs came the material, which was cDNA or gDNA.

The repertoire was sequenced with immunoSEQ multiplex PCR; TCRdb's copy has only in-frame clones and lacks some. This table holds about 270,000 clones, roughly nine tenths found once. This CDR3 has 15 amino acids. Looked up from germline, CDR1 is LGHDT and CDR2 is YNNKEL (reference sequence). Trimming shortened V by 3 bases and J by 4 bases, and 10 bases separated the two germline ends. Material for sequencing was peripheral blood. The clonotype comes from a woman aged 30 to 39 with COVID-19, enrolled during active disease. The chain combines TRBV3-1 (or the pseudogene TRBV3-2) with TRBJ2-6, with a tentative D call TRBD1 (6 bases). CDR3 loop: CASSQGAQGANVLTF. The CDR3 DNA is TGTGCCAGCAGCCAGGGGGCGCAGGGGGCCAACGTCCTGACTTTC.